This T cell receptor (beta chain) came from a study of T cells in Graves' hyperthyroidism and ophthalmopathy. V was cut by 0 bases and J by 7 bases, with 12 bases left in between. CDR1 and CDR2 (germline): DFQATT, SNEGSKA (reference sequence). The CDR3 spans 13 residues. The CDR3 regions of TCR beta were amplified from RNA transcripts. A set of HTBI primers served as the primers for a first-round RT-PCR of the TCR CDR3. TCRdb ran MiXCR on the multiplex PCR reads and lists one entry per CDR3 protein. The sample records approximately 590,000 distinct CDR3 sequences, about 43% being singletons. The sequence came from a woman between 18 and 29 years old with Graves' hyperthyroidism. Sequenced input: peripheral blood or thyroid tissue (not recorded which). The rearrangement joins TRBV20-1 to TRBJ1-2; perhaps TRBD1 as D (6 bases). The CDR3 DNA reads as TGCAGTGCTAGAGATTCAGGGGCAAGTGGCTACACCTTC. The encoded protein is CSARDSGASGYTF.